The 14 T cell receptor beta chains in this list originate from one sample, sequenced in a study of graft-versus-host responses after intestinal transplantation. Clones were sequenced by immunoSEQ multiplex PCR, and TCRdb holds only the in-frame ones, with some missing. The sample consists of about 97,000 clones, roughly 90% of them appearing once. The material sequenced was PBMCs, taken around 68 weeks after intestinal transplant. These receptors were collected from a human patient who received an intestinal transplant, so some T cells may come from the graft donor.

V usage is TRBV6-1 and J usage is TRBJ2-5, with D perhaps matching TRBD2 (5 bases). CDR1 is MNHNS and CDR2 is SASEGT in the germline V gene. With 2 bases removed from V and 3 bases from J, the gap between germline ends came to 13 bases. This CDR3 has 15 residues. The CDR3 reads CASSEPWWGEETQYF. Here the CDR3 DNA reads TGTGCCAGCAGTGAACCATGGTGGGGAGAAGAGACCCAGTACTTC.

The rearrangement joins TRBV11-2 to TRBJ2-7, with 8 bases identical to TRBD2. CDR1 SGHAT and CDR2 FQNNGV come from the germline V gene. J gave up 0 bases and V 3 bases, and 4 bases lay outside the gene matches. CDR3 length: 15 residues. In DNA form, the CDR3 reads TGTGCCAGCAGCTTGGAGCGGGGGAGCTCCTACGAGCAGTACTTC. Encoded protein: CASSLERGSSYEQYF.

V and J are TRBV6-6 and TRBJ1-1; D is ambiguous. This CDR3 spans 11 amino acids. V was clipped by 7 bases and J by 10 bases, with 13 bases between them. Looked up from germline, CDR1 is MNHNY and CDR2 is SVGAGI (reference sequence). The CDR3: CASMGGGGAFF. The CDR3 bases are TGTGCCAGCATGGGTGGCGGTGGAGCTTTCTTT.

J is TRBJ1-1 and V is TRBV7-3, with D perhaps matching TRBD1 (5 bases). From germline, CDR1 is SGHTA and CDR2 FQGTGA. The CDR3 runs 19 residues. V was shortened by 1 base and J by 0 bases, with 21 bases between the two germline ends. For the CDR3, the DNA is TGTGCCAGCAGCTTAAGCCCCAGGGACGGGCGGGGGATGAACACTGAAGCTTTCTTT. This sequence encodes CASSLSPRDGRGMNTEAFF.

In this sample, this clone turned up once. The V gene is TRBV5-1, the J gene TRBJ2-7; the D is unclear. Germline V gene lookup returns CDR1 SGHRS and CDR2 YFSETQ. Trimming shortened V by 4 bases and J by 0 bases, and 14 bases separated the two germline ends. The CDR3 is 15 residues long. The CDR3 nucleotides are TGCGCCAGCAGCCCCCCTGCGAGCAGCTCCTACGAGCAGTACTTC. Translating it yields CASSPPASSSYEQYF.

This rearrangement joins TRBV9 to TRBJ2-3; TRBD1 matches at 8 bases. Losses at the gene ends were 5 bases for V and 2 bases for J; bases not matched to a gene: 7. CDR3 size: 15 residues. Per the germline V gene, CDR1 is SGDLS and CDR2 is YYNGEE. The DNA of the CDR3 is TGTGCCAGCAGAGGTCGGGGACAGGCCACAGATACGCAGTATTTT. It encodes CASRGRGQATDTQYF. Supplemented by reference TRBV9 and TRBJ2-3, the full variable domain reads DSGVTQTPKHLITATGQRVTLRCSPRSGDLSVYWYQQSLDQGLQFLIQYYNGEERAKGNILERFSAQQFPDLHSELNLSSLELGDSALYFCASRGRGQATDTQYFGPGTRLTVL.

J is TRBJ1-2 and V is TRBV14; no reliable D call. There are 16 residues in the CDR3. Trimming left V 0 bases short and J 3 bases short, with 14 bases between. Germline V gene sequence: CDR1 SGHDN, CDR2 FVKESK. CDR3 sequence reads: CASSQDISGFHYGYTF. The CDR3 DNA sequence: TGTGCCAGCAGCCAAGATATATCGGGATTCCACTATGGCTACACCTTC.

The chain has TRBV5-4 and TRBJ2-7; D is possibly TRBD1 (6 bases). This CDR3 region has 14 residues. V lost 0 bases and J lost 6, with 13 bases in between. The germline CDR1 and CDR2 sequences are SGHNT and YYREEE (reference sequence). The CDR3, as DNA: TGTGCCAGCAGCTTGGCTACAGGGCCTGGCGAGCAGTACTTC. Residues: CASSLATGPGEQYF.

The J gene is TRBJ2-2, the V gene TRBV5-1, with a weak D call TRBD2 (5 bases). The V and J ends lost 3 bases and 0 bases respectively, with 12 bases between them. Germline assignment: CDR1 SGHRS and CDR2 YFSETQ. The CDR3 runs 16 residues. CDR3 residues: CASSSRGDTNTGELFF. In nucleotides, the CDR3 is TGCGCCAGCAGCTCTCGGGGAGATACGAACACCGGGGAGCTGTTTTTT.

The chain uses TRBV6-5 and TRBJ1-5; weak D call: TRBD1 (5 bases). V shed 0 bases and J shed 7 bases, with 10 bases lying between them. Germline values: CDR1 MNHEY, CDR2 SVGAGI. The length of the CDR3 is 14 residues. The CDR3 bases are TGTGCCAGCAGTTACTCCCCGGGGGAGCAGCCCCAGCATTTT. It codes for CASSYSPGEQPQHF.

The CDR3 DNA follows: TGTGCCAGCAGTTACCACAGTCTCACAGATACGCAGTATTTT. It yields the protein CASSYHSLTDTQYF. This chain joins TRBV6-5 and TRBJ2-3; D is unclear. CDR1 is MNHEY and CDR2 is SVGAGI in the germline V gene. This CDR3 comprises 14 residues. V gave up 2 bases and J gave up 2 bases, with 8 bases separating them.

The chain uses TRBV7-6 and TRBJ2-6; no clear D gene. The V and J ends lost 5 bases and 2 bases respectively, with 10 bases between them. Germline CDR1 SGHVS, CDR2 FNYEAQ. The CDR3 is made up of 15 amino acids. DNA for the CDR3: TGTGCCAGCAGCCCTGGTGGAGCTGGGGCCAACGTCCTGACTTTC. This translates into CASSPGGAGANVLTF.

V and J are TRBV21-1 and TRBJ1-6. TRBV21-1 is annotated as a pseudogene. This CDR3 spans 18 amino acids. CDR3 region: CATLHPPDGKDYNSPLHF. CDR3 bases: TGTGCCACCTTACACCCCCCGGACGGAAAAGACTATAATTCACCCCTCCACTTT.

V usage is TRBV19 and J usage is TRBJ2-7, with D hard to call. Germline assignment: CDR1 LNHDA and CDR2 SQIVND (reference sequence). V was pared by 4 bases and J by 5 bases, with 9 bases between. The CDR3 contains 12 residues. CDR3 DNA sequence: TGTGCCAGTAGTAAAAATAACGACGAGCAGTACTTC. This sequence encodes CASSKNNDEQYF.